Below, 12 T cell receptor beta chains from the same sample are listed, as sequenced in a study of lymphopenia after photon versus proton radiotherapy. This table comes from immunoSEQ multiplex PCR, and its TCRdb copy is limited to in-frame clones, with some not included. Among 150,000 or so clones listed, around 85% were seen once. The sequenced sample was peripheral blood, obtained from a patient treated with photon-based radiotherapy. These receptors came from a man aged 50-59 years with gastric cancer.

The chain links TRBV19 to TRBJ2-3, with 7 nucleotides matching TRBD1. J lost 6 bases, V lost 7 bases, and 13 bases had no gene match. Per the germline V gene, CDR1 is LNHDA and CDR2 is SQIVND (reference sequence). This CDR3 has 15 amino acids. Here the CDR3 DNA reads TGTGCCAGTAACTTGAGGGACAGTGGGTCGGATACGCAGTATTTT. As protein: CASNLRDSGSDTQYF.

J is TRBJ1-3 and V is TRBV7-2; the D is unclear. The CDR3 spans 14 residues. Germline CDR1 and CDR2: SGHTA and FQGNSA. Trimming cost V 6 bases and J 4 bases, with 13 bases left between them. The CDR3 sequence: CASSEARGGNTIYF. In DNA form, the CDR3 reads TGTGCCAGCAGTGAAGCACGAGGGGGAAACACCATATATTTT.

Written as DNA, the CDR3 is TGTGCCAGCAGTTTGACCACAGGGAATCGGGCCGGCTACACCTTC. Its translation is CASSLTTGNRAGYTF. The chain joins TRBV28 to TRBJ1-2, with a weak D call TRBD1 (6 bases). This CDR3 spans 15 amino acids. V shed 3 bases and J shed 8 bases, with 19 bases lying between them. Germline lookup yields CDR1 MDHEN and CDR2 SYDVKM.

This rearrangement joins TRBV7-8 to TRBJ2-7, with 9 bases lining up with TRBD1. Losses at the gene ends were 1 base for V and 4 bases for J; bases not matched to a gene: 14. The CDR3 consists of 18 residues. Germline lookup yields CDR1 SGHVS and CDR2 FQNEAQ. The CDR3 protein is CASSLVGQTQGARYEQYF. DNA for the CDR3: TGTGCCAGCAGCTTAGTGGGACAAACACAGGGGGCGCGGTACGAGCAGTACTTC.

V is TRBV11-2 and J is TRBJ2-7; 8 bases fit TRBD1. There are 13 residues in the CDR3. Trimming removed 3 bases from V and 3 bases from J; junction bases left unmatched: 1. The germline V gene encodes CDR1 SGHAT and CDR2 FQNNGV. CDR3 bases: TGTGCCAGCAGCTTGACAGGGGTCTACGAGCAGTACTTC. It yields the protein CASSLTGVYEQYF.

The chain recombines TRBV19 with TRBJ2-1, with a tentative D call TRBD2 (6 bases). CDR3 length: 10 residues. V lost 10 bases to trimming and J lost 12 bases, with 13 bases between them. The germline gives CDR1 LNHDA, CDR2 SQIVND (reference sequence). Written as DNA, the CDR3 is TGTGCCACGAGGGACGGGGGGCAGTTCTTC. Amino acids: CATRDGGQFF.

The gene calls are TRBV6-5 and TRBJ1-2; D unclear. Trimming cost V 0 bases and J 0 bases, with 8 bases left between them. The V gene's germline CDR1 is MNHEY and CDR2 SVGAGI. This CDR3 has 15 residues. CDR3 protein: CASSYSAQANYGYTF. CDR3 coding DNA: TGTGCCAGCAGTTACTCGGCGCAGGCTAACTATGGCTACACCTTC.

V is TRBV5-4 and J is TRBJ1-1; 9 bases map to TRBD1. The trim removed 4 bases at V and 12 bases at J, leaving 7 bases unmatched. Per the germline V gene, CDR1 is SGHNT and CDR2 is YYREEE (reference sequence). The CDR3 contains 12 residues. The CDR3 nucleotides are TGTGCCAGCAGCCTGGGACAGGGACTGACTTTCTTT. Translating gives CASSLGQGLTFF.

For this clone: Other DNA sequences from this sample encode an identical CDR3 as well. Written as DNA, the CDR3 is TGTGCCAGCAGTTACTCTAGGACAGGGGGTGGCTATGGCTACACCTTC. It specifies CASSYSRTGGGYGYTF. V and J are TRBV6-5 and TRBJ1-2, with TRBD1 identical over 10 bases. The CDR3 is 16 amino acids. The junction had 5 bases not matched to a gene; V was cut back by 0 bases and J by 4 bases. Germline lookup yields CDR1 MNHEY and CDR2 SVGAGI.

This chain connects TRBV29-1 to TRBJ2-1, with TRBD2 matching over 11 bases. This CDR3 spans 16 amino acids. The ends lost 1 base at V and 4 bases at J; junction bases unmatched: 6. CDR1 is SQVTM, CDR2 ANQGSEA, per germline. CDR3: CSVEGGTSGTYNEQFF. DNA of the CDR3: TGCAGCGTTGAAGGGGGGACTAGCGGTACTTACAATGAGCAGTTCTTC.

This chain links TRBV7-3 with TRBJ2-1; 10 nucleotides agree with TRBD2. The CDR3 loop spans 16 amino acids. Unmatched junction bases numbered 6, after V lost 3 bases and J lost 4 bases. Germline values: CDR1 SGHTA, CDR2 FQGTGA. The CDR3, as DNA: TGTGCCAGCAGCTTGCGCACTAGCGGGACTTACAATGAGCAGTTCTTC. As protein: CASSLRTSGTYNEQFF.

This rearrangement joins TRBV6-5 to TRBJ1-1, with D hard to call. The CDR3 is 12 amino acids. The V gene lost 6 bases and the J gene lost 2 bases, with 7 bases spanning the gap. Germline CDR1 reads MNHEY; CDR2 reads SVGAGI. In DNA form, the CDR3 reads TGTGCCAGCAGCAAGAAAAACACTGAAGCTTTCTTT. It is translated as CASSKKNTEAFF.